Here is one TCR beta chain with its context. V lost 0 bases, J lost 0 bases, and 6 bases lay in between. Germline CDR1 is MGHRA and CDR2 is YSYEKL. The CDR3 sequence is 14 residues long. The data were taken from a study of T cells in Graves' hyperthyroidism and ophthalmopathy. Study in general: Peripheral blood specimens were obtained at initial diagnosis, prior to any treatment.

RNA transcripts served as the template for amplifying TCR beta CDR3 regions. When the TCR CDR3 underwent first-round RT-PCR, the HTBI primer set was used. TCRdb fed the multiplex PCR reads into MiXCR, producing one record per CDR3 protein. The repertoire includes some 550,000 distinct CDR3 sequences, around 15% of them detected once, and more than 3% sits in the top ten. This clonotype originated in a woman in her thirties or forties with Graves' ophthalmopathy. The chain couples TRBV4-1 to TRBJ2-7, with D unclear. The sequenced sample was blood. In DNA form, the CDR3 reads TGCGCCAGCAGCCAAGATCAGAGCTCCTACGAGCAGTACTTC. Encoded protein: CASSQDQSSYEQYF.